One T cell receptor beta chain is described in this entry. The record originates from a study of blood T cell repertoires in COVID-19. Study context: Specimens from acute and convalescent COVID-19 originated in the United States, Italy and Spain. T cells, B-cell-depleted T cells, or PBMCs supplied cDNA or gDNA.

The authors' processing: The authors estimated nucleated cell counts from reference gene primer amplification. Profiling relied on immunoSEQ multiplex PCR, and the TCRdb table lists in-frame clones only, not all of them. From that table come the V and J calls and clone size; the DNA was used to work out D and trimming. Here the sample spans 70,000 to 85,000 clones, 82% being singletons. This CDR3 spans 13 amino acids. Trimming cost V 10 bases and J 1 base, with 10 bases left between them. In germline, CDR1 is MNHNY, CDR2 SVGAGI (reference sequence). The chain is built from TRBV6-6 and TRBJ2-2; possibly TRBD1 for D (5 bases). Sequencing was performed on peripheral blood. This clonotype originated in a man aged 60 to 69 with acute or convalescent COVID-19. The CDR3 DNA follows: TGTGCCATCGGTAGGGGGAACACCGGGGAGCTGTTTTTT. Translating it yields CAIGRGNTGELFF.